A selection of T cell receptor beta chains follows, all from one sample in a study of cytomegalovirus exposure and HLA in healthy donors. The table came from immunoSEQ multiplex PCR; TCRdb's copy has only in-frame clones and leaves some out. The sample lists roughly 100,000 clones, approximately 76% occurring once. Sample: PBMCs. The source is a woman aged 18-35 years in good health and CMV-seropositive. Both conserved end residues are part of each CDR3. Each record gives: D gene, V gene, clone size, J gene, CDR3 DNA, CDR3 protein. D genes are given only for firm matches. Clone size is shown for a subset of rows, as once, few, many or a class of expanded clone.

>TRBD1|TRBV4-1|NA|TRBJ1-1
TGCGCCAGCAGCCACCCGACAGGGTCTTTCACTGAAGCTTTCTTT
CASSHPTGSFTEAFF
>TRBD2|TRBV6-1|NA|TRBJ2-1
TGTGCCAGCAAGCCCCTTCCCGGGGGGTACAATGAGCAGTTCTTC
CASKPLPGGYNEQFF
>TRBD2|TRBV7-9|few|TRBJ2-7
TGTGCCAGCAGCTTTGCGGGAGGGCCCTCCTACGAGCAGTACTTC
CASSFAGGPSYEQYF
>TRBD2|TRBV10-3|once|TRBJ2-7
TGTGCCATCAAAGCGGGAGACTCCTACGAGCAGTACTTC
CAIKAGDSYEQYF
>NA|TRBV19|NA|TRBJ1-5
TGTGCCACCTCCGGGACAAGGGGCTATCAGCGGCCCCAGCATTTT
CATSGTRGYQRPQHF
>TRBD1|TRBV4-2|NA|TRBJ2-5
TGTGCCAGCAGCCAAGCCGGGACAGGGGGCCGGGAGACCCAGTACTTC
CASSQAGTGGRETQYF
>NA|TRBV19|few|TRBJ1-6
TGTGCCAGTAGTCCCTGGTTGGCAGGGCAAAATTCACCCCTCCACTTT
CASSPWLAGQNSPLHF
>TRBD1|TRBV6-1|NA|TRBJ1-5
TGTGCCACCCAGGGACAGCAGAATCAGCCCCAGCATTTT
CATQGQQNQPQHF
>NA|TRBV30|NA|TRBJ2-2
TGTGCCTGGCGGGACTTGAACACCGGGGAGCTGTTTTTT
CAWRDLNTGELFF
>TRBD1|TRBV2|NA|TRBJ1-5
TGTGCCAGCAGTGAGATTGCAGGGGGCGGCAATCAGCCCCAGCATTTT
CASSEIAGGGNQPQHF
>TRBD2|TRBV28|NA|TRBJ2-1
TGTGCCAGCAGCTGGACTAGCGGGAGCTCCTACAATGAGCAGTTCTTC
CASSWTSGSSYNEQFF
>NA|TRBV7-8|NA|TRBJ1-1
TGTGCCAGCAGCAAGGCCGGGAAAGGGGGCACTGAAGCTTTCTTT
CASSKAGKGGTEAFF
>TRBD1|TRBV7-2|NA|TRBJ1-4
TGTGCCAGCAGCCCAAGACAGGGAGAAAAACTGTTTTTT
CASSPRQGEKLFF
>TRBD1|TRBV10-3|NA|TRBJ2-3
TGTGCCATCAGCCCAGGACAGGGCGTCGGCGAAACAGATACGCAGTATTTT
CAISPGQGVGETDTQYF
>NA|TRBV6-5|few|TRBJ1-1
TGTGCCAGCAGTTACGTACAGGGAAACACTGAAGCTTTCTTT
CASSYVQGNTEAFF
>TRBD2|TRBV6-1|NA|TRBJ2-7
TGTGCCAGCAGGGGAGCGGGAGGATACGAGCAGTACTTC
CASRGAGGYEQYF
>TRBD1|TRBV19|NA|TRBJ1-5
TGTGCCAGTATTCCGGGACAGCTCAATCAGCCCCAGCATTTT
CASIPGQLNQPQHF
>TRBD2|TRBV5-1|NA|TRBJ2-7
TGCGCCAGCAGCTTGGCGGGGGGTGGTTACGAGCAGTACTTC
CASSLAGGGYEQYF
>NA|TRBV7-3|NA|TRBJ1-2
TGTGCCAGCAGCTTAGACAAGGCCCAACGGTACACCTTC
CASSLDKAQRYTF
>NA|TRBV30|NA|TRBJ2-7
TGTGCCTGGACGGACTTCTACGAGCAGTACTTC
CAWTDFYEQYF
>TRBD1|TRBV29-1|once|TRBJ1-5
TGCAGCGTCGGGACAGGGGGCGGCAATCAGCCCCAGCATTTT
CSVGTGGGNQPQHF
>NA|TRBV19|NA|TRBJ1-5
TGTGCCAGTAGTATGGGAGGGAACCAGCCCCAGCATTTT
CASSMGGNQPQHF
>NA|TRBV11-3|NA|TRBJ1-2
TGTGCCAGCAGCTTCTCGGGGAGTAACTATGGCTACACCTTC
CASSFSGSNYGYTF
>TRBD1|TRBV19|NA|TRBJ1-1
TGTGCCAGTAGTATACAGGGGGCCGAGAACACTGAAGCTTTCTTT
CASSIQGAENTEAFF
>NA|TRBV7-9|NA|TRBJ1-2
TGTGCCAGCAGCTTAAACTACCGGGATGGCTACACCTTC
CASSLNYRDGYTF
>TRBD1|TRBV19|NA|TRBJ2-3
TGTGCCAGTAGAGGGACAGGGAGCACAGATACGCAGTATTTT
CASRGTGSTDTQYF
>NA|TRBV30|NA|TRBJ2-7
TGTGCCTGGAGTGACAGGGCCTACGAGCAGTACTTC
CAWSDRAYEQYF
>NA|TRBV7-2|NA|TRBJ2-2
TGTGCCAGCAGCCATCTGGAGGCTGTCACCGGGGAGCTGTTTTTT
CASSHLEAVTGELFF
>NA|TRBV27|NA|TRBJ1-5
TGTGCCAGCAGCGGACAGCGCAATCAGCCCCAGCATTTT
CASSGQRNQPQHF